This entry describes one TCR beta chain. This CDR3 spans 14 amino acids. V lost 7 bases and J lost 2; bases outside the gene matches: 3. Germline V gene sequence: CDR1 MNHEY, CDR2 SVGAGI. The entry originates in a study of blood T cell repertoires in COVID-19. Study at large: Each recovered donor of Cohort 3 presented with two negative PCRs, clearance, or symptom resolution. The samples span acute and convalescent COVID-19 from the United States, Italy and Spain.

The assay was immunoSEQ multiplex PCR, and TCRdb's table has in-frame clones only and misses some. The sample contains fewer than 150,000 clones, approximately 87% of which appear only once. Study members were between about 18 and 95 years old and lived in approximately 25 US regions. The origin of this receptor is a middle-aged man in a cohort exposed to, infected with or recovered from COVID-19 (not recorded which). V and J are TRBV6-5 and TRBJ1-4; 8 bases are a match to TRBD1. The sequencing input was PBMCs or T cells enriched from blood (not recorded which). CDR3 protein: CASKNRGTNEKLFF. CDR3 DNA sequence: TGTGCCAGCAAGAACAGGGGGACTAATGAAAAACTGTTTTTT.